These 7 T cell receptor beta chains were sequenced from one sample in a study of tumor and adjacent non-tumor tissue in lung cancer. This sample's RNA came from whole unsorted tissue. Three rounds of nested PCR, following a modified ARM-PCR protocol, produced the TCRbeta library. TCRdb fed the multiplex PCR reads into MiXCR, producing one record per CDR3 protein. The sample has some 78,000 distinct CDR3 sequences; 75% to 90% are singletons. Sample: lung tumor tissue. The receptors were sampled from a woman in her 50s with non-small cell lung cancer.

This clonotype counts as medium-sized. J is TRBJ2-3 and V is TRBV6-1; 10 nucleotides agree with TRBD2. CDR3 length equals 15 residues. CDR1 and CDR2 from the germline V gene are MNHNS and SASEGT. J was trimmed by 2 bases and V by 6 bases; bases with no gene match: 5. The CDR3 region has the DNA TGTGCCAGCAGACCAGCGGGAGGGATCACAGATACGCAGTATTTT. Amino acid sequence: CASRPAGGITDTQYF.

The chain couples TRBV28 to TRBJ1-4; the D gene is possibly TRBD1 (6 bases). Trimming shortened V by 6 bases and J by 5 bases, and 16 bases separated the two germline ends. The germline gives CDR1 MDHEN, CDR2 SYDVKM. The CDR3 has 15 amino acids. DNA of the CDR3: TGTGCCAGCAGGTTTCCCTCGGGGGCCAATGAAAAACTGTTTTTT. Translating gives CASRFPSGANEKLFF. Supplemented by reference TRBV28 and TRBJ1-4, the full variable domain reads DVKVTQSSRYLVKRTGEKVFLECVQDMDHENMFWYRQDPGLGLRLIYFSYDVKMKEKGDIPEGYSVSREKKERFSLILESASTNQTSMYLCASRFPSGANEKLFFGSGTQLSVL.

Points on this clonotype: The CDR3 does not close with the conserved phenylalanine or tryptophan, likely indicating a read error. The chain joins TRBV11-2 to TRBJ2-7; D is possibly TRBD2 (5 bases). Germline CDR1 SGHAT, CDR2 FQNNGV. Trimming shortened V by 7 bases and J by 5 bases, and 24 bases separated the two germline ends. The CDR3 runs to 16 residues. The CDR3 here is CASMLRGLAVSDEQYS. The CDR3 region has the DNA TGTGCCAGCATGCTAAGAGGACTTGCGGTCTCGGACGAGCAGTACTCC.

This clonotype has only one observation. The CDR3 end shows no conserved phenylalanine or tryptophan, and so a read error is likely. The chain employs TRBV20-1 and TRBJ2-7; D perhaps matches TRBD2 (5 bases). The germline V gene has CDR1 DFQATT and CDR2 SNEGSKA (reference sequence). This CDR3 contains 15 residues. In DNA, the CDR3 is TGCAGAACTAGATCAATCGAGCGACCCCCCTATGAGCAGTACTAT. As protein: CRTRSIERPPYEQYY.

This chain links TRBV6-5 with TRBJ1-6; no firm D call. The ends were cut back, 0 bases at V and 6 bases at J, with 6 bases in the middle. The CDR3 sequence is 14 residues long. CDR1 and CDR2 from the germline V gene are MNHEY and SVGAGI. This chain's CDR3 is CASSYSGTNSPLHF. The CDR3 bases are TGTGCCAGCAGTTACTCGGGAACTAATTCACCCCTCCACTTT.

Details on this clonotype: One base away lies a much larger clone, so this may be a sequencing read error. V and J are TRBV12-3 or TRBV12-4 and TRBJ2-5, with D hard to call. The CDR3 spans 13 residues. CDR3 DNA sequence: TGTGCCAGCAGCCCTTCTGCCCAAGAGACCCAGCACTTC. Translation gives CASSPSAQETQHF.

Turning to this clonotype: The junction shows a germline mismatch at one end, possibly a read error. The V gene is TRBV11-3, the J gene TRBJ1-4; D might be TRBD1 (5 bases). The CDR3 totals 18 residues. Germline V gene data show CDR1 as SGHNT and CDR2 as YENEEA. DNA for the CDR3: TGTGCCAGCGGCTTAGAAGGTGGAGGGGAAAAGGGTAATGACAAACTGTTTTTT. Residues: CASGLEGGGEKGNDKLFF. Full variable domain (outside the CDR3, taken from reference TRBV11-3 and TRBJ1-4): EAGVVQSPRYKIIEKKQPVAFWCNPISGHNTLYWYLQNLGQGPELLIRYENEEAVDDSQLPKDRFSAERLKGVDSTLKIQPAELGDSAVYLCASGLEGGGEKGNDKLFFGSGTQLSVL.